The sequence of this T cell receptor (beta chain) was determined in a study of blood T cell repertoires in COVID-19 (dated by TCRdb to between 2020 and 2021). For the wider study: Samples covering the acute and convalescent phases of COVID-19 were provided by collaborators in the United States, Italy and Spain. The material from the prospective study consisted of cDNA or gDNA derived from T cells, B-cell-depleted T cells, or PBMCs. The dataset comprised deeply sampled blood TCRbeta repertoires from subjects exposed to, actively infected with, or recovered from COVID-19. The repertoires were released in a freely available public database meant as a resource for research on the immune response to SARS-CoV-2. The samples were drawn from two sources: the first 160 participants of the ongoing ImmuneRACE study, and over 1,000 subjects contributed by 6 global collaborators. The sample metadata nearly always contained a de-identified subject ID, COVID-19 status, age in years and sex. Where available, HLA class I and class II types were taken from metadata supplied by the sample provider and were not determined by assay-based typing.

The immunoSEQ Assay, a bias-controlled multiplex PCR, was used to amplify TCRbeta CDR3 regions from genomic DNA. In the paper's pipeline: The number of nucleated cells in each sample was estimated by amplification of reference gene primers within the assay. To quantify the absolute abundance of each unique TCRbeta CDR3 rearrangement, sequence reads were collapsed and filtered. For each sample, productive Simpson clonality was calculated as the square root of Simpson's diversity index over productive rearrangements. Drawn from immuneACCESS, this table holds only the in-frame rearrangements with V and J called that TCRdb kept. Clones are partly lost; checked studies trace under half to an unresolved V gene and leave the rest unexplained. D and trimming were read from the DNA, whereas the V and J calls and clone size are those reported in that table. In all, the sample holds 250,000 to 300,000 clones, and roughly 86% of those were seen once. The ten largest clonotypes hold 0.8% to 1% of the sample.

Results the study describes overall, beyond this receptor: Clinical and demographic metadata were provided uncurated, with the amount varying by source and participant.

A word on this clone: Its cognate antigen has yet to be identified. Base qualities are not recorded, but no much larger clone differs from it by a single base.

Participants in the prospective study were aged about 18 to 95 years, lived in 20 to 30 United States geographic areas, and enrolled through a virtual design. In the prospective study, participants were assigned to cohorts based on the clinical history participants reported in a screening survey and a study questionnaire. For ImmuneRACE Cohort 3, a participant was defined as recovered based on two consecutive negative NP/OP PCR tests, clearance by a healthcare professional, or resolution of symptoms. Each participant in the prospective study had whole blood, serum and a nasopharyngeal or oropharyngeal swab collected by mobile phlebotomists. Additional blood draws and questionnaires over an approximately two-month period could optionally be provided by prospective study participants. Before DNA extraction, blood samples from the prospective study were shipped at room temperature or frozen. CDR1 is given as MDHEN and CDR2 as SYDVKM, both from the germline V gene. The CDR3 measures 13 amino acids from cysteine to phenylalanine. Solely the CDR3 DNA is kept, with 39 bases framed from the first base. The germline V end is reduced by 3 bases and the J end by 11 bases; junction bases left unmatched: 6.

This clonotype was sampled from a woman aged 25 to 45 who had recovered from COVID-19. Recombination connected TRBV28 to TRBJ2-4; 8 bases in the junction line up with TRBD1. Sequenced: PBMCs or T cells enriched from blood (not recorded which). The sequence in DNA is TGTGCCAGCAGTTTGGGGCAGGGGGCCGTTCAGTACTTC. This gives the protein CASSLGQGAVQYF.